Below, 8 T cell receptor beta chains from the same sample are listed, as sequenced in a study of T cell responses to AZD1222 COVID-19 vaccine. TCRdb's table, derived via immunoSEQ multiplex PCR, lists solely in-frame clones and lacks some. Of around 140,000 clones in the sample, roughly 90% were seen once. Sequencing was performed on peripheral blood, taken on day 0 of AZD1222 vaccination. All receptors come from an adult in good health.

V gene TRBV19 combines with J gene TRBJ2-3, with D unresolved. V was clipped by 8 bases and J by 4 bases, with 19 bases between them. CDR1 and CDR2 from the germline V gene are LNHDA and SQIVND (reference sequence). The CDR3 is 15 amino acids. CDR3 residues: CASADRVSRADTQYF. The CDR3 nucleotides are TGTGCCAGTGCGGACCGGGTCTCAAGGGCAGATACGCAGTATTTT.

The rearrangement uses TRBV10-3 and TRBJ2-2; D possibly matches TRBD1 or TRBD2 (5 bases each). Germline loops: CDR1 ENHRY, CDR2 SYGVKD. The CDR3 runs 15 residues. The ends were cut back, 7 bases at V and 0 bases at J, with 12 bases in the middle. This chain's CDR3 is CAITTGTANTGELFF. CDR3 nucleotides: TGTGCCATCACAACCGGGACCGCGAACACCGGGGAGCTGTTTTTT.

The V call is TRBV5-3, the J call TRBJ1-1; D unclear. TRBV5-3 belongs to the ORF category, with a function that is uncertain. The CDR3 extends over 13 amino acids. Deletions cut 5 bases from V and 1 base from J, with 9 bases between. CDR3 sequence: CARRPDGNTEAFF. The CDR3 DNA reads as TGTGCCAGAAGACCTGACGGGAACACTGAAGCTTTCTTT.

The chain recombines TRBV14 with TRBJ1-2; no firm D call. This CDR3 contains 13 residues. Germline V CDR1 and CDR2: SGHDN, FVKESK. V was pared by 0 bases and J by 4 bases, with 6 bases between. This CDR3 reads CASSQDLIYGYTF. The CDR3 DNA reads as TGTGCCAGCAGCCAAGATCTCATCTATGGCTACACCTTC.

The rearrangement joins TRBV5-1 to TRBJ1-1; 11 nucleotides line up with TRBD1. Germline trimming cut 4 bases from V and 5 bases from J; bases unmatched to any gene: 10. The CDR3 runs 16 residues. Germline loops: CDR1 SGHRS, CDR2 YFSETQ. In DNA, the CDR3 is TGCGCCAGCAGCCACGATGCTGGGACAGGGGGAACTGAAGCTTTCTTT. Protein: CASSHDAGTGGTEAFF. The complete variable domain, with remaining parts taken from reference TRBV5-1 and TRBJ1-1, reads KAGVTQTPRYLIKTRGQQVTLSCSPISGHRSVSWYQQTPGQGLQFLFEYFSETQRNKGNFPGRFSGRQFSNSRSEMNVSTLELGDSALYLCASSHDAGTGGTEAFFGQGTRLTVV.

A remark on this clone: An end of the junction does not agree with germline; a read error may underlie this. The chain is built from TRBV28 and TRBJ1-1; D is perhaps TRBD1 (6 bases). The length of the CDR3 is 13 residues. Germline CDR1 MDHEN, CDR2 SYDVKM. CDR3: CASRQLRDTEAFF. DNA of the CDR3: TGTGCCAGCAGACAGCTTCGGGACACCGAAGCTTTCTTT.

The V call is TRBV19, the J call TRBJ2-4, with 8 bases lining up with TRBD2. The CDR3 spans 15 residues. Losses at the gene ends were 3 bases for V and 7 bases for J; bases not matched to a gene: 8. Germline V lookup: CDR1 LNHDA, CDR2 SQIVND (reference sequence). The CDR3 here is CASSIRAGEVNIQYF. DNA of the CDR3: TGTGCCAGTAGTATCCGAGCGGGAGAGGTGAACATTCAGTACTTC.

The chain couples TRBV27 to TRBJ2-7; 12 bases are shared with TRBD2. The CDR3 is 18 amino acids. V gave up 5 bases and J gave up 2 bases; unmatched junction bases: 13. CDR1 and CDR2 (germline): MNHEY, SMNVEV (reference sequence). The CDR3 region has the DNA TGTGCCAGCAGTCTCGGGTTACTAGCGGGAGGTCTGACCTACGAGCAGTACTTC. It yields the protein CASSLGLLAGGLTYEQYF.